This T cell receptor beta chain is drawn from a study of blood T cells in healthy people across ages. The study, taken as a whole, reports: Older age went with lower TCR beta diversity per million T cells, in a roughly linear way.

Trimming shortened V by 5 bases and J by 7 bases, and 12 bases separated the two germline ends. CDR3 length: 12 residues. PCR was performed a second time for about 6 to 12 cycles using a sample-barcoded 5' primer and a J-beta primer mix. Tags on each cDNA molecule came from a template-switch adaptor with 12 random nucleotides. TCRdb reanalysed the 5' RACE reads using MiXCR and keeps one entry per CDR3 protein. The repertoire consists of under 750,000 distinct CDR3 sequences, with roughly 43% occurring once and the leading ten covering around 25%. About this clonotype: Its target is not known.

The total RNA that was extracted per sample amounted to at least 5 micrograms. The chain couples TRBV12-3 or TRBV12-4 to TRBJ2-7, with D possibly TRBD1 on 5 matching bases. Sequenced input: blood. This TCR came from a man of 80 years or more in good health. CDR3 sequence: CASSTQTDEQYF. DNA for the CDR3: TGTGCCAGCAGTACCCAGACAGATGAGCAGTACTTC.